Presented here are 23 T cell receptor beta chains from one specimen sequenced in a study of OX40 agonist ivuxolimab in advanced cancers. The assay was immunoSEQ multiplex PCR, and TCRdb's table has in-frame clones only and misses some. The data contain 50,000 to 70,000 clones, 84% of them seen just once; the ten biggest clones take up almost 0.65%. The source was CD4+ or CD8+ T cells sorted from blood, collected in a trial of the OX40 agonist ivuxolimab. The source is an adult with an advanced solid tumor such as melanoma, head and neck, liver or kidney cancer.

This rearrangement joins TRBV4-2 to TRBJ2-5, with D possibly matching TRBD1 (6 bases). The CDR3 totals 16 residues. Germline V gene sequence: CDR1 LGHNA, CDR2 YNFKEQ. Trimming stripped 4 bases from V and 2 bases from J, with 17 bases between. The CDR3 coding sequence is TGTGCCAGCAGCCCCCTTGGGGGCTCCCCACAAGAGACCCAGTACTTC. As protein: CASSPLGGSPQETQYF.

The J gene is TRBJ2-3, the V gene TRBV13; 9 bases agree with TRBD2. Trimming removed 1 base from V and 5 bases from J; junction bases left unmatched: 7. CDR1 and CDR2 (germline): PRHDT, FYEKMQ (reference sequence). The CDR3 sequence is 16 residues long. In DNA form, the CDR3 reads TGTGCCAGCAGCTTAGTTGGCGGGAGGGCCGGAGATACGCAGTATTTT. It is translated as CASSLVGGRAGDTQYF. Filled out from reference TRBV13 and TRBJ2-3, the complete variable domain reads AAGVIQSPRHLIKEKRETATLKCYPIPRHDTVYWYQQGPGQDPQFLISFYEKMQSDKGSIPDRFSAQQFSDYHSELNMSSLELGDSALYFCASSLVGGRAGDTQYFGPGTRLTVL.

V gene TRBV18 combines with J gene TRBJ2-3; no clear D gene. The CDR3 contains 13 residues. V lost 4 bases, J lost 2 bases, and 7 bases lay in between. The germline CDR1 and CDR2 sequences are KGHSH and LQKENI. CDR3 sequence: CASSRGATDTQYF. In nucleotides, the CDR3 is TGTGCCAGCTCACGGGGTGCCACAGATACGCAGTATTTT. Complete variable domain (other parts from reference TRBV18 and TRBJ2-3): NAGVMQNPRHLVRRRGQEARLRCSPMKGHSHVYWYRQLPEEGLKFMVYLQKENIIDESGMPKERFSAEFPKEGPSILRIQQVVRGDSAAYFCASSRGATDTQYFGPGTRLTVL.

V usage is TRBV4-3 and J usage is TRBJ2-5, with 16 bases lining up with TRBD2. V lost 2 bases, J lost 2 bases, and 8 bases stayed unmatched. Germline CDR1 and CDR2: LGHNA and YSLEER. The length of the CDR3 is 19 residues. CDR3 nucleotides: TGCGCCAGCAGCCAATCCTCCGGGACTAGCGGGGGGGCACAAGAGACCCAGTACTTC. Protein sequence: CASSQSSGTSGGAQETQYF.

This clone came up a few times. The chain is built from TRBV28 and TRBJ1-5, with a weak D call TRBD1 (6 bases). V was pared by 10 bases and J by 7 bases, with 14 bases between. This CDR3 comprises 12 residues. The V gene's germline CDR1 is MDHEN and CDR2 SYDVKM. The CDR3 spells CATTGRDQPQHF. For the CDR3, the DNA is TGTGCCACTACAGGGAGGGACCAGCCCCAGCATTTT.

The chain carries TRBV6-5 and TRBJ1-2, with D perhaps matching TRBD1 (6 bases). Trimming cost V 7 bases and J 6 bases, with 18 bases left between them. The CDR3 is made up of 14 amino acids. Germline V gives CDR1 MNHEY, CDR2 SVGAGI. The CDR3, as DNA: TGTGCCAGCACCCCAACGGGGGGGGGCGATGGCTACACCTTC. Translating gives CASTPTGGGDGYTF.

This rearrangement joins TRBV9 to TRBJ2-5; 8 nucleotides line up with TRBD2. The J call may be faulty, since TRBJ2-7 better matches the DNA end. This CDR3 contains 14 residues. The germline CDR1 and CDR2 sequences are SGDLS and YYNGEE. CDR3: CASSAGTRDYEQYF. The CDR3 DNA is TGTGCCAGCAGCGCCGGGACTAGAGACTACGAGCAGTACTTC.

This chain connects TRBV5-8 to TRBJ1-2; no definite D call. From germline, CDR1 is SGHTS and CDR2 YDEGEE. V lost 4 bases and J lost 4, with 8 bases in between. This CDR3 region has 12 residues. In DNA, the CDR3 is TGTGCCAGCAGCAGGTCCTCCTATGGCTACACCTTC. The encoded protein is CASSRSSYGYTF.

This chain links TRBV10-2 with TRBJ2-1; TRBD2 aligns across 8 bases. Per the germline V gene, CDR1 is WSHSY and CDR2 is SAAADI. The CDR3 has 15 residues. The trim removed 11 bases at V and 4 bases at J, leaving 13 bases unmatched. The DNA of the CDR3 is TGCGCCTCTAGCTCGGGGACTAGTTTTTACAATGAGCAGTTCTTC. It specifies CASSSGTSFYNEQFF.

This chain joins TRBV10-3 and TRBJ2-2; D may be TRBD2 (6 bases). This CDR3 is 14 amino acids long. Between the trimmed V and J ends, which lost 11 bases and 5 bases, there was a span of 18 bases. Germline lookup yields CDR1 ENHRY and CDR2 SYGVKD. The CDR3 loop reads CAAERIAETGELFF. The CDR3 nucleotides read TGTGCCGCGGAACGGATAGCGGAAACCGGGGAGCTGTTTTTT.

The chain joins TRBV7-8 to TRBJ2-7; TRBD2 matches 11 bases. Germline V CDR1 and CDR2: SGHVS, FQNEAQ. The ends lost 5 bases at V and 2 bases at J; junction bases unmatched: 11. The CDR3 sequence is 17 residues long. DNA for the CDR3: TGTGCCAGCAGCCCCGCTAGCGGGGGGCTACACGCCTACGAGCAGTACTTC. This sequence encodes CASSPASGGLHAYEQYF.

The chain uses TRBV30 and TRBJ1-6; TRBD1 matches at 9 bases. This CDR3 has 16 residues. Germline lookup yields CDR1 GTSNPN and CDR2 SVGIG (reference sequence). J gave up 9 bases and V 0 bases, and 9 bases lay outside the gene matches. The CDR3, as DNA: TGTGCCTGGAGTGTACAGGGGGCGATTTCGATTTCACCCCTCCACTTT. This gives the protein CAWSVQGAISISPLHF. The full variable domain, with the rest looked up from reference TRBV30 and TRBJ1-6, is SQTIHQWPATLVQPVGSPLSLECTVEGTSNPNLYWYRQAAGRGLQLLFYSVGIGQISSEVPQNLSASRPQDRQFILSSKKLLLSDSGFYLCAWSVQGAISISPLHFGNGTRLTVT.

The V and J genes are TRBV5-1 and TRBJ1-2, with D tentatively TRBD1 (5 bases). Trimming pared 0 bases from V and 4 bases from J, leaving 10 bases between. From germline, CDR1 is SGHRS and CDR2 YFSETQ. CDR3 length: 14 amino acids. This CDR3 is CASSLAPGTYGYTF. In DNA, the CDR3 is TGCGCCAGCAGCTTGGCCCCGGGGACCTATGGCTACACCTTC.

The CDR3 sequence is CASKVAGALEQYF. In DNA form, the CDR3 reads TGTGCCAGTAAGGTAGCGGGAGCCCTCGAGCAGTACTTC. This rearrangement joins TRBV19 to TRBJ2-7; the match to TRBD2 covers 9 bases. V shed 7 bases and J 6 bases; nucleotides not matched to a gene: 7. The germline V gene has CDR1 LNHDA and CDR2 SQIVND (reference sequence). CDR3 length: 13 residues.

The V call is TRBV2, the J call TRBJ2-2; 8 bases match TRBD2. The CDR3 sequence is 15 residues long. After removal of 3 bases from V and 3 bases from J, the junction contained 3 bases not matched to a gene. Germline loops: CDR1 SNHLY, CDR2 FYNNEI. CDR3 nucleotide sequence: TGTGCCAGCAGTGAGGCTAGCGGGTACACCGGGGAGCTGTTTTTT. Amino acid sequence: CASSEASGYTGELFF.

The chain combines TRBV28 with TRBJ2-7; 14 bases match TRBD2. V lost 6 bases to trimming and J lost 5 bases; unmatched junction nucleotides: 12. This CDR3 region has 17 residues. Germline V lookup: CDR1 MDHEN, CDR2 SYDVKM. The CDR3 sequence is CASSHGTSGSSNNEQYF. CDR3 DNA sequence: TGTGCCAGCAGCCATGGGACTAGCGGGAGTTCAAATAACGAGCAGTACTTC. Together with reference TRBV28 and TRBJ2-7, the CDR3 gives the full variable domain: DVKVTQSSRYLVKRTGEKVFLECVQDMDHENMFWYRQDPGLGLRLIYFSYDVKMKEKGDIPEGYSVSREKKERFSLILESASTNQTSMYLCASSHGTSGSSNNEQYFGPGTRLTVT.

This clone came up a few times. J is TRBJ2-7 and V is TRBV4-2; D might be TRBD2 (6 bases). Germline V gene data show CDR1 as LGHNA and CDR2 as YNFKEQ. The CDR3 contains 14 residues. Trimming pared 6 bases from V and 3 bases from J, leaving 15 bases between. The CDR3 coding sequence is TGTGCCAGCAGGGGAGTGGGGGGTTACTACGAGCAGTACTTC. This encodes CASRGVGGYYEQYF.

J is TRBJ1-5 and V is TRBV5-1, with 12 bases that match TRBD1. The ends lost 0 bases at V and 5 bases at J; junction bases unmatched: 6. Germline CDR1 SGHRS, CDR2 YFSETQ. This CDR3 is built from 17 residues. CDR3 bases: TGCGCCAGCAGCTTGGGGGACAGGGGGCGATTAGATCAGCCCCAGCATTTT. Residues: CASSLGDRGRLDQPQHF.

CDR3 bases: TGTGCCAGCATTACCAGGGGCCTAACCTACGAGCAGTACTTC. Translation: CASITRGLTYEQYF. The J gene is TRBJ2-7, the V gene TRBV28; D might be TRBD1 (6 bases). The CDR3 loop spans 14 amino acids. The germline V and J ends were trimmed by 7 bases and 2 bases, with 15 bases remaining between them. Germline values: CDR1 MDHEN, CDR2 SYDVKM.

The chain couples TRBV27 to TRBJ1-2, with D maybe TRBD1 (6 bases). V lost 2 bases, J lost 0 bases, and 10 bases lay in between. The germline V gene encodes CDR1 MNHEY and CDR2 SMNVEV (reference sequence). The CDR3 contains 15 residues. CDR3 sequence reads: CASSLQGRANYGYTF. Written as DNA, the CDR3 is TGTGCCAGCAGTTTACAGGGGAGAGCTAACTATGGCTACACCTTC.

V gene TRBV27 combines with J gene TRBJ1-2; 9 nucleotides line up with TRBD1. Unmatched junction bases numbered 15, after V lost 5 bases and J lost 5 bases. The CDR3 covers 17 residues. CDR1 and CDR2 from the germline V gene are MNHEY and SMNVEV (reference sequence). The CDR3 reads CASSQNPQGARMYGYTF. CDR3 coding DNA: TGTGCCAGCAGTCAGAACCCACAGGGGGCGCGGATGTATGGCTACACCTTC.

The chain carries TRBV11-2 and TRBJ2-2, with 10 bases that match TRBD2. The CDR3 spans 17 residues. Trimming took 1 base from V and 7 from J; bases not matched to a gene: 9. Germline CDR1 is SGHAT and CDR2 is FQNNGV. The CDR3 bases are TGTGCCAGCAGCTTAGCCGAAGCGGGAGGGCTTGGCGGGGAGCTGTTTTTT. Its translation: CASSLAEAGGLGGELFF. Using reference TRBV11-2 and TRBJ2-2 for the parts outside the CDR3, the full variable domain is EAGVAQSPRYKIIEKRQSVAFWCNPISGHATLYWYQQILGQGPKLLIQFQNNGVVDDSQLPKDRFSAERLKGVDSTLKIQPAKLEDSAVYLCASSLAEAGGLGGELFFGEGSRLTVL.

V and J are TRBV2 and TRBJ2-5, with TRBD2 identical over 12 bases. The CDR3 totals 17 residues. Germline lookup yields CDR1 SNHLY and CDR2 FYNNEI. V dropped 7 bases and J dropped 5; count of bases not matched to a gene: 14. The CDR3 region is CASTSPFLAGGRETQYF. DNA for the CDR3: TGTGCCAGCACCTCTCCCTTTCTAGCGGGGGGGAGGGAGACCCAGTACTTC.